This T cell receptor beta chain was recorded in a study of CD8+ T cells in alopecia areata. Study-wide points: Possibly as an HLA-related effect, TCR sharing across patients appeared less clear than in mice. Compared with normal scalp, lesional scalp had higher clonality and more expanded CD8+ clones.

A note on this clone: Its antigen is unidentified.

Patients with alopecia areata provided lesional scalp punch biopsies as well as peripheral blood. This CDR3 has 15 amino acids. V lost 0 bases, J lost 7 bases, and 7 bases stayed unmatched. Germline CDR1 reads MNHEY; CDR2 reads SVGAGI. Sequencing relied on a cDNA template that was reverse transcribed from extracted RNA. Profiled with immunoSEQ multiplex PCR; TCRdb holds only in-frame clones, not every one. The table shows more than 95,000 clones, with roughly 41% occurring only once. The source is a human donor with alopecia areata. What was sequenced was CD4+ T cells sorted from blood. V and J are TRBV6-5 and TRBJ2-7; 9 bases fit TRBD1. CDR3 sequence: CASSYSKQGAREQYF. For the CDR3, the DNA is TGTGCCAGCAGTTACTCGAAACAGGGGGCGCGTGAGCAGTACTTC.